The 9 T cell receptor beta chains presented below share a single source sample, sequenced in a study of shared clonotypes between healthy human individuals. Here immunoSEQ multiplex PCR was the method, and the copy in TCRdb shows in-frame clones only, minus some. The sample has millions of clones, approximately 94% seen once. Specimen: naive CD4+ T cells sorted from blood. Subset: CD45RA+ positively selected. The origin of the receptors is a man between 18 and 29 years old in good health.

A remark on this clone: The same CDR3 arises from other DNA sequences in this sample as well. The J gene is TRBJ2-7, the V gene TRBV20-1; D not resolved. The V gene's germline CDR1 is DFQATT and CDR2 SNEGSKA (reference sequence). Deletions cut 2 bases from V and 1 base from J, with 3 bases between. The CDR3 contains 11 residues. The CDR3 region has the DNA TGCAGTGCTAGAAGGTCCTACGAGCAGTACTTC. Residues: CSARRSYEQYF.

This rearrangement joins TRBV19 to TRBJ2-1, with 9 positions matching TRBD2. With V trimmed by 3 bases and J by 5 bases, 8 bases remained unmatched. This CDR3 is 16 amino acids long. The germline CDR1 and CDR2 sequences are LNHDA and SQIVND (reference sequence). CDR3 sequence: CASSISGSIVNNEQFF. CDR3 coding DNA: TGTGCCAGTAGTATTAGCGGGAGTATCGTGAACAATGAGCAGTTCTTC.

V is TRBV5-6 and J is TRBJ2-5, with D perhaps TRBD1 (5 bases). The J call may be wrong; the DNA end is better matched by TRBJ2-7. Germline V gene sequence: CDR1 SGHDT, CDR2 YYEEEE. The length of the CDR3 is 16 residues. CDR3 nucleotides: TGTGCCAGCAGACTGCAGGGTTACGTCGACACCTACGAGCAGTACTTC. As protein: CASRLQGYVDTYEQYF.

V is TRBV5-6 and J is TRBJ2-1; 13 bases are shared with TRBD2. This CDR3 spans 15 amino acids. Trimming at V came to 1 base and at J to 9 bases, leaving 4 bases not matched to a gene. Per the germline V gene, CDR1 is SGHDT and CDR2 is YYEEEE. CDR3 region: CASSLQRLAGGEQFF. CDR3 bases: TGTGCCAGCAGCTTGCAAAGACTAGCGGGGGGTGAGCAGTTCTTC.

This chain links TRBV14 with TRBJ2-7; the match to TRBD1 covers 7 bases. V gave up 6 bases and J gave up 7 bases; unmatched junction bases: 9. This CDR3 contains 13 residues. Germline CDR1 reads SGHDN; CDR2 reads FVKESK. The chain's CDR3 is CASRQQGSAEQYF. CDR3 nucleotides: TGTGCCAGCAGACAACAGGGGTCCGCTGAGCAGTACTTC.

On this clone itself: Other DNA sequences in this sample translate to the same CDR3. The chain recombines TRBV5-6 with TRBJ2-5; D gene uncertain. This CDR3 comprises 13 residues. Germline loops: CDR1 SGHDT, CDR2 YYEEEE. V was trimmed by 3 bases and J by 2 bases, leaving 8 bases between them. CDR3 residues: CASSSGQQETQYF. CDR3 sequence (DNA): TGTGCCAGCAGCTCTGGGCAGCAAGAGACCCAGTACTTC.

The V call is TRBV5-1, the J call TRBJ1-2; D remains unclear. CDR3 size: 15 residues. The V end lost 1 base, the J end lost 4 bases, and 14 bases lay between the germline ends. In germline, CDR1 is SGHRS, CDR2 YFSETQ. This chain's CDR3 is CASSLSEDFGYGYTF. The CDR3 region has the DNA TGCGCCAGCAGCTTGTCGGAGGATTTTGGCTATGGCTACACCTTC. Using reference TRBV5-1 and TRBJ1-2 for the parts outside the CDR3, the full variable domain is KAGVTQTPRYLIKTRGQQVTLSCSPISGHRSVSWYQQTPGQGLQFLFEYFSETQRNKGNFPGRFSGRQFSNSRSEMNVSTLELGDSALYLCASSLSEDFGYGYTFGSGTRLTVV.

The chain links TRBV4-2 to TRBJ1-6, with a weak D call TRBD1 (5 bases). The V gene lost 3 bases and the J gene lost 6 bases, with 15 bases spanning the gap. Germline assignment: CDR1 LGHNA and CDR2 YNFKEQ. This CDR3 is 16 amino acids long. The CDR3 is CASSQEGRRVNSPLHF. The CDR3 nucleotides are TGTGCCAGCAGCCAGGAGGGGCGGCGGGTTAATTCACCCCTCCACTTT.

The V gene is TRBV11-2, the J gene TRBJ2-3; D is unclear. Germline assignment: CDR1 SGHAT and CDR2 FQNNGV. This CDR3 spans 17 amino acids. V was trimmed by 0 bases and J by 1 base, leaving 14 bases between them. Written as DNA, the CDR3 is TGTGCCAGCAGCTTAGAGGAACCCCGCCGCGGCACAGATACGCAGTATTTT. It yields the protein CASSLEEPRRGTDTQYF.